The 19 T cell receptor beta chains below all came from one sample that was sequenced in a study of cytomegalovirus exposure and HLA in healthy donors. The PCR was carried out with 60 Vbeta primers and 13 Jbeta primers. Method: immunoSEQ multiplex PCR; TCRdb's copy keeps in-frame clones and lacks some. The table includes 150,000 to 200,000 clones, approximately 80% detected once. Sequenced input: PBMCs. These TCRs come from a male donor in good health and CMV-seronegative.

This chain links TRBV18 with TRBJ1-6, with 11 bases aligning to TRBD1. In germline, CDR1 is KGHSH, CDR2 LQKENI. This CDR3 has 14 residues. The V segment lost 6 bases and the J segment 9 bases; nucleotides outside the gene matches: 4. CDR3 in DNA: TGTGCCAGCTCCACCGGGACAGGGGGTTCACCCCTCCACTTT. Protein product: CASSTGTGGSPLHF.

This clone was recorded once. The chain carries TRBV6-6 and TRBJ1-3; TRBD1 aligns across 8 bases. The junction had 3 bases not matched to a gene; V was cut back by 2 bases and J by 0 bases. This CDR3 region has 16 residues. CDR1 and CDR2 (germline): MNHNY, SVGAGI (reference sequence). In nucleotides, the CDR3 is TGTGCCAGCAGTTACGTACAGGGGGGCTCTGGAAACACCATATATTTT. This translates into CASSYVQGGSGNTIYF.

This sequence joins TRBV4-3 and TRBJ2-7, with TRBD2 as a possible D gene (5 bases). The V gene's germline CDR1 is LGHNA and CDR2 YSLEER. This CDR3 is built from 12 residues. With 0 bases removed from V and 6 bases from J, the gap between germline ends came to 6 bases. In DNA, the CDR3 is TGCGCCAGCAGCCAAGACGGGGTCGAGCAGTACTTC. It is translated as CASSQDGVEQYF.

A single count supports this clone. The chain links TRBV7-8 to TRBJ2-1; D possibly corresponds to TRBD2 (8 bases). Trimming took off 4 bases at V and 4 bases at J, with 17 bases between the two ends. This CDR3 has 16 residues. Per the germline V gene, CDR1 is SGHVS and CDR2 is FQNEAQ. This CDR3 is CASSSRGGDRYNEQFF. In DNA form, the CDR3 reads TGTGCCAGCAGCTCCCGGGGGGGGGACAGATACAATGAGCAGTTCTTC.

This rearrangement joins TRBV10-3 to TRBJ2-1; the match to TRBD1 covers 11 bases. With V trimmed by 3 bases and J by 5 bases, 6 bases remained unmatched. Germline V lookup: CDR1 ENHRY, CDR2 SYGVKD. There are 16 residues in the CDR3. The CDR3 bases are TGTGCCATCAGTGAAAGTATGGGACAGGGGGACAATGAGCAGTTCTTC. It encodes CAISESMGQGDNEQFF.

The chain links TRBV10-3 to TRBJ1-2; 7 nucleotides match TRBD1. Trimming removed 8 bases from V and 4 bases from J; junction bases left unmatched: 1. CDR1 and CDR2 (germline): ENHRY, SYGVKD. There are 11 residues in the CDR3. The DNA of the CDR3 is TGTGCCATCGGGGACAGCTATGGCTACACCTTC. Its protein product is CAIGDSYGYTF.

This clone has just one count. The rearrangement uses TRBV27 and TRBJ1-2, with 8 nucleotides matching TRBD1. Per germline, CDR1 MNHEY and CDR2 SMNVEV (reference sequence). The CDR3 is made up of 17 amino acids. V dropped 7 bases and J dropped 8; count of bases not matched to a gene: 21. The CDR3 sequence: CASKGPLTTPGQGGYTF. CDR3 nucleotide sequence: TGTGCCAGCAAGGGACCCCTTACAACACCAGGACAGGGCGGCTACACCTTC.

The gene calls are TRBV11-2 and TRBJ1-1; D unresolved. V shed 0 bases and J shed 1 base, with 6 bases lying between them. Germline V gene data show CDR1 as SGHAT and CDR2 as FQNNGV. The CDR3 is 14 residues long. The CDR3 DNA reads TGTGCCAGCAGCTTAGAGTTCGGGAACACTGAAGCTTTCTTT. Amino acids: CASSLEFGNTEAFF.

The rearrangement joins TRBV19 to TRBJ2-7, with 7 bases identical to TRBD1. This CDR3 is built from 14 residues. Germline CDR1 and CDR2: LNHDA and SQIVND (reference sequence). The junction had 7 bases not matched to a gene; V was cut back by 4 bases and J by 4 bases. The CDR3 nucleotides are TGTGCCAGTAGTACCGGGACAGACGAATACGAGCAGTACTTC. Translating it yields CASSTGTDEYEQYF.

In its sample, this clone was seen a few times. V gene TRBV19 combines with J gene TRBJ1-1; 11 nucleotides match TRBD1. Trimming took 6 bases from V and 0 from J; bases not matched to a gene: 6. This CDR3 comprises 16 residues. Germline values: CDR1 LNHDA, CDR2 SQIVND (reference sequence). The CDR3, as DNA: TGTGCCAGTAGCACCCTGGACAGGGGGCTGAACACTGAAGCTTTCTTT. Protein: CASSTLDRGLNTEAFF.

This clone was seen a single time. The genes are TRBV7-9 and TRBJ2-2, with D perhaps TRBD1 (5 bases). The CDR3 is 17 amino acids. Germline values: CDR1 SEHNR, CDR2 FQNEAQ (reference sequence). V lost 6 bases and J 7 bases, leaving 24 bases between the germline ends. The CDR3 bases are TGTGCCAGCAGTGGTTGGGGCGGTGGTTCACGGAACGGGGAGCTGTTTTTT. Its translation: CASSGWGGGSRNGELFF.

This chain links TRBV5-1 with TRBJ2-7; no firm D call. This CDR3 contains 14 residues. Trimming left V 2 bases short and J 2 bases short, with 11 bases between. CDR1 is SGHRS and CDR2 is YFSETQ in the germline V gene. Written as DNA, the CDR3 is TGCGCCAGCAGCTTTGACATTCCGACCTACGAGCAGTACTTC. It yields the protein CASSFDIPTYEQYF. The full variable domain, its missing parts supplied by reference TRBV5-1 and TRBJ2-7, is KAGVTQTPRYLIKTRGQQVTLSCSPISGHRSVSWYQQTPGQGLQFLFEYFSETQRNKGNFPGRFSGRQFSNSRSEMNVSTLELGDSALYLCASSFDIPTYEQYFGPGTRLTVT.

The J gene is TRBJ2-6, the V gene TRBV4-3; 7 nucleotides line up with TRBD1. CDR1 is LGHNA, CDR2 YSLEER, per germline. V shed 0 bases, J shed 0 bases, and the junction held 5 bases outside the gene matches. The CDR3 has 18 residues. CDR3: CASSQETGRASGANVLTF. The DNA of the CDR3 is TGCGCCAGCAGCCAAGAGACAGGGCGGGCCTCTGGGGCCAACGTCCTGACTTTC.

This chain links TRBV11-2 with TRBJ1-1; a possible D gene is TRBD1 (5 bases). The CDR3 has 13 residues. V lost 7 bases, J lost 3 bases, and 12 bases lay in between. CDR1 and CDR2 (germline): SGHAT, FQNNGV. The CDR3 bases are TGTGCCAGCAAGACTCAAGGGGACACTGAAGCTTTCTTT. This codes for CASKTQGDTEAFF.

The chain recombines TRBV29-1 with TRBJ1-1; D gene uncertain. V lost 5 bases and J 3 bases, leaving 10 bases between the germline ends. The length of the CDR3 is 12 residues. Germline V gene data show CDR1 as SQVTM and CDR2 as ANQGSEA. CDR3 nucleotide sequence: TGCAGCGTTTCGGTGACTGACACTGAAGCTTTCTTT. This translates into CSVSVTDTEAFF.

The CDR3 loop reads CASSHRVLFTDTQYF. CDR3 sequence (DNA): TGCGCCAGCAGTCACAGGGTTCTGTTCACAGATACGCAGTATTTT. The chain employs TRBV5-1 and TRBJ2-3; weak D call: TRBD1 (6 bases). Looked up from germline, CDR1 is SGHRS and CDR2 is YFSETQ. V gave up 5 bases and J gave up 2 bases, with 15 bases separating them. The CDR3 sequence is 15 residues long. The whole variable domain, filled in from reference TRBV5-1 and TRBJ2-3, reads KAGVTQTPRYLIKTRGQQVTLSCSPISGHRSVSWYQQTPGQGLQFLFEYFSETQRNKGNFPGRFSGRQFSNSRSEMNVSTLELGDSALYLCASSHRVLFTDTQYFGPGTRLTVL.

V gene TRBV28 combines with J gene TRBJ2-2, with TRBD1 matching 8 bases. This CDR3 region has 15 residues. The junction had 2 bases not matched to a gene; V was cut back by 4 bases and J by 1 base. CDR1 is MDHEN and CDR2 is SYDVKM in the germline V gene. The CDR3 DNA sequence: TGTGCCAGCAGTTGGACAGGGAAGAACACCGGGGAGCTGTTTTTT. Translated, it gives CASSWTGKNTGELFF. Drawing the rest from reference TRBV28 and TRBJ2-2, the complete variable domain is DVKVTQSSRYLVKRTGEKVFLECVQDMDHENMFWYRQDPGLGLRLIYFSYDVKMKEKGDIPEGYSVSREKKERFSLILESASTNQTSMYLCASSWTGKNTGELFFGEGSRLTVL.

In this sample, this clone turned up a few times. DNA of the CDR3: TGTGCCAGCAGTTCTGGACAAAGCCCCTACGAGCAGTACTTC. It translates to CASSSGQSPYEQYF. V gene TRBV2 combines with J gene TRBJ2-7, with a tentative D call TRBD1 (5 bases). This CDR3 comprises 14 residues. Trimming shortened V by 5 bases and J by 2 bases, and 13 bases separated the two germline ends. Germline CDR1 reads SNHLY; CDR2 reads FYNNEI.

The rearrangement uses TRBV30 and TRBJ2-1; TRBD2 is a possible D gene (6 bases). The CDR3 length is 12 residues. The V gene's germline CDR1 is GTSNPN and CDR2 SVGIG (reference sequence). The V end was cut by 6 bases, the J end by 9 bases, with 15 bases between. In nucleotides, the CDR3 is TGTGCCTGCCAGCCCCAGGGAGGTGAGCAGTTCTTC. It encodes CACQPQGGEQFF.